These 30 T cell receptor beta chains came from one sample sequenced in a study of blood T cell repertoires in COVID-19 (dated by TCRdb to 2018 to 2020). To prepare the library, the immunoSEQ multiplex PCR assay was applied. TCRdb carries this immuneACCESS record with in-frame sequences only. Its versions omit some clonotypes, under half of them owing to an unresolved V gene in the studies checked, with the rest unexplained. The sample table holds tens of thousands of clones, of which approximately 88% were seen once. Around 23% of the sample is taken by the ten largest. What was sequenced was peripheral blood. The receptors derive from a man at least 80 years old with active or convalescent COVID-19.

The chain joins TRBV28 to TRBJ2-7; 10 bases are a match to TRBD1. Germline trimming cut 8 bases from V and 2 bases from J; bases unmatched to any gene: 9. The CDR3 length is 15 residues. Germline CDR1 is MDHEN and CDR2 is SYDVKM. CDR3 DNA sequence: TGTGCCAGCGTTGGGGGGACAGGGGCGGCCTACGAGCAGTACTTC. Protein: CASVGGTGAAYEQYF.

This chain joins TRBV4-1 and TRBJ1-4, with D perhaps TRBD1 (6 bases). Germline V gene sequence: CDR1 MGHRA, CDR2 YSYEKL. V was pared by 0 bases and J by 5 bases, with 22 bases between. CDR3 size: 19 residues. Here the CDR3 DNA reads TGCGCCAGCAGCCAAGAAGCGTTCAGGGGAAAACAGTCAAATGAAAAACTGTTTTTT. Amino acids: CASSQEAFRGKQSNEKLFF.

The chain has TRBV7-2 and TRBJ1-5, with a tentative D call TRBD1 (6 bases). The CDR3 consists of 15 residues. Germline V gives CDR1 SGHTA, CDR2 FQGNSA. Trimming left V 8 bases short and J 7 bases short, with 21 bases between. CDR3 nucleotide sequence: TGTGCCAGCGCCCCCACAGGGACCGTTTTGCAGCCCCAGCATTTT. This translates into CASAPTGTVLQPQHF.

The rearrangement joins TRBV2 to TRBJ2-2; 8 bases are a match to TRBD1. With V trimmed by 4 bases and J by 9 bases, 1 base remained unmatched. Germline V gene data show CDR1 as SNHLY and CDR2 as FYNNEI. The CDR3 loop spans 12 amino acids. The CDR3 spells CASSGQGWELFF. The CDR3 bases are TGTGCCAGCAGTGGACAGGGGTGGGAGCTGTTTTTT.

The rearrangement joins TRBV10-1 to TRBJ1-1; TRBD1 matches at 7 bases. V lost 6 bases to trimming and J lost 5 bases; unmatched junction nucleotides: 6. Looked up from germline, CDR1 is WNHNN and CDR2 is SYGVQD (reference sequence). This CDR3 is built from 13 residues. Written as DNA, the CDR3 is TGCGCCAGCAGCCGGGACAGTGGGACTGAAGCTTTCTTT. Its translation: CASSRDSGTEAFF.

The chain has TRBV3-1 (or the pseudogene TRBV3-2) and TRBJ2-3; 9 bases line up with TRBD2. Germline CDR1 and CDR2: LGHDT and YNNKEL (reference sequence). The CDR3 is made up of 17 amino acids. V trimming: 3 bases; J trimming: 0 bases; junction bases outside the gene matches: 7. The CDR3 DNA reads TGTGCCAGCAGCCAGATGCGGGAGGGCGCTAGCACAGATACGCAGTATTTT. As protein: CASSQMREGASTDTQYF.

This sequence joins TRBV21-1 and TRBJ2-2; the listed D gene, TRBD2, was not tested against the DNA. TRBV21-1 is a pseudogene. The CDR3 loop spans 16 amino acids. CDR3 coding DNA: TGTGCCAGCAGCGCCTACCCCCGAGGTGACACCGGGGAGCTGTTTTTT. The encoded protein is CASSAYPRGDTGELFF.

This clone was detected only a few times. V usage is TRBV27 and J usage is TRBJ1-1, with a possible D match to TRBD1 (5 bases). This CDR3 is built from 17 residues. Germline V gene data show CDR1 as MNHEY and CDR2 as SMNVEV (reference sequence). V was shortened by 5 bases and J by 1 base, with 20 bases between the two germline ends. CDR3 sequence: CASSTSTRGAKNTEAFF. The CDR3 region has the DNA TGTGCCAGCAGTACCTCGACAAGGGGCGCAAAGAACACTGAAGCTTTCTTT.

The chain is built from TRBV7-2 and TRBJ1-5; TRBD1 is a possible D gene (6 bases). The germline V gene has CDR1 SGHTA and CDR2 FQGNSA. The V end lost 0 bases, the J end lost 6 bases, and 12 bases lay between the germline ends. The CDR3 extends over 15 amino acids. The CDR3 here is CASSLAHRAGQPQHF. The DNA of the CDR3 is TGTGCCAGCAGCTTAGCCCACAGGGCTGGTCAGCCCCAGCATTTT.

The chain combines TRBV10-3 with TRBJ2-7; 7 bases fit TRBD1. V shed 7 bases and J 0 bases; nucleotides not matched to a gene: 9. Germline assignment: CDR1 ENHRY and CDR2 SYGVKD. CDR3 size: 15 residues. CDR3 residues: CAIKGEGASSYEQYF. DNA of the CDR3: TGTGCCATCAAAGGCGAGGGGGCTAGCTCCTACGAGCAGTACTTC.

J is TRBJ1-3 and V is TRBV5-1, with 7 bases aligning to TRBD1. This CDR3 spans 14 amino acids. In germline, CDR1 is SGHRS, CDR2 YFSETQ. V lost 2 bases, J lost 3 bases, and 2 bases stayed unmatched. In DNA form, the CDR3 reads TGCGCCAGCAGCTTAGCAGGGGGTGGAAACACCATATATTTT. It translates to CASSLAGGGNTIYF.

The chain has TRBV29-1 and TRBJ1-2; D is undetermined. V lost 6 bases, J lost 7 bases, and 24 bases lay in between. The CDR3 sequence is 15 residues long. Germline CDR1 reads SQVTM; CDR2 reads ANQGSEA. The CDR3 reads CSVSSPAGSAVGYTF. The CDR3, as DNA: TGCAGCGTCTCCTCCCCGGCGGGTAGTGCAGTTGGCTACACCTTC.

The chain is built from TRBV7-2 and TRBJ1-1, with a weak D call TRBD1 (5 bases). V lost 5 bases and J lost 3, with 13 bases in between. Germline V gene lookup returns CDR1 SGHTA and CDR2 FQGNSA. This CDR3 comprises 14 residues. CDR3 coding DNA: TGTGCCAGCAGCCGGCTCAGCAGGGACACTGAAGCTTTCTTT. As protein: CASSRLSRDTEAFF.

A single count supports this clone. This sequence joins TRBV6-5 and TRBJ1-4, with a possible D match to TRBD1 (5 bases). Looked up from germline, CDR1 is MNHEY and CDR2 is SVGAGI. V was clipped by 9 bases and J by 7 bases, with 18 bases between them. The CDR3 spans 14 residues. The CDR3 protein is CASYAWGEGEKLFF. DNA for the CDR3: TGTGCCAGTTACGCGTGGGGCGAAGGTGAAAAACTGTTTTTT.

A few counts support this clone. V gene TRBV21-1 combines with J gene TRBJ2-7; TRBD2, as called in the table, went unchecked against the DNA. TRBV21-1 is shown as a pseudogene. CDR3 length equals 17 residues. CDR3 coding DNA: TGTGCCAGCAGCAAAGAGGGGGAGGCGGGAGCCCCTCACGAGCAGTACTTC. As protein: CASSKEGEAGAPHEQYF.

The genes are TRBV7-9 and TRBJ2-7; perhaps TRBD1 as D (5 bases). The germline V gene encodes CDR1 SEHNR and CDR2 FQNEAQ (reference sequence). With 6 bases removed from V and 5 bases from J, the gap between germline ends came to 8 bases. This CDR3 spans 11 amino acids. CDR3 in DNA: TGTGCCAGCAGTTCAGGGAACGAGCAGTACTTC. Amino acid sequence: CASSSGNEQYF.

The rearrangement links TRBV2 to TRBJ1-3, with D possibly matching TRBD1 (6 bases). This CDR3 is built from 12 residues. Per germline, CDR1 SNHLY and CDR2 FYNNEI. V lost 7 bases, J lost 4 bases, and 8 bases lay in between. The CDR3 protein is CASKGEGNTIYF. The CDR3 nucleotides read TGTGCCAGCAAGGGGGAAGGAAACACCATATATTTT.

J is TRBJ2-1 and V is TRBV4-1, with 14 bases identical to TRBD2. The CDR3 loop spans 17 amino acids. With V trimmed by 3 bases and J by 4 bases, 5 bases remained unmatched. Per the germline V gene, CDR1 is MGHRA and CDR2 is YSYEKL. CDR3 DNA: TGCGCCAGCAGCCAGACGGGACTAGCGGGAGTATACAATGAGCAGTTCTTC. Translating it yields CASSQTGLAGVYNEQFF.

V gene TRBV7-2 combines with J gene TRBJ2-1, with TRBD1 matching over 9 bases. This CDR3 spans 16 amino acids. Trimming at V came to 5 bases and at J to 4 bases, leaving 9 bases not matched to a gene. In germline, CDR1 is SGHTA, CDR2 FQGNSA. The CDR3 region is CASSPNLGTGYNEQFF. The DNA for the CDR3 is TGTGCCAGCAGCCCCAATTTGGGGACAGGGTACAATGAGCAGTTCTTC.

The V gene is TRBV3-1 (or the pseudogene TRBV3-2), the J gene TRBJ2-7, with 8 bases aligning to TRBD2. Trimming cost V 6 bases and J 2 bases; bases outside gene matches: 9. In germline, CDR1 is LGHDT, CDR2 YNNKEL (reference sequence). The length of the CDR3 is 15 residues. CDR3 protein: CASSDYSGGTYEQYF. DNA for the CDR3: TGTGCCAGCAGTGACTACAGCGGGGGTACCTACGAGCAGTACTTC.

This clone was counted between two and nine times. The rearrangement uses TRBV7-9 and TRBJ1-2; D is possibly TRBD1 (6 bases). The V end was cut by 4 bases, the J end by 1 base, with 19 bases between. Germline CDR1 and CDR2: SEHNR and FQNEAQ (reference sequence). This CDR3 region has 17 residues. The CDR3 loop is CASSSTWAGAVNYGYTF. CDR3 sequence (DNA): TGTGCCAGCAGCTCCACATGGGCAGGGGCGGTTAACTATGGCTACACCTTC. Full variable domain (rest looked up from reference TRBV7-9 and TRBJ1-2): DTGVSQNPRHKITKRGQNVTFRCDPISEHNRLYWYRQTLGQGPEFLTYFQNEAQLEKSRLLSDRFSAERPKGSFSTLEIQRTEQGDSAMYLCASSSTWAGAVNYGYTFGSGTRLTVV.

The CDR3 nucleotides are TGTGCCAGTAGTATTATTCCCGGCCCAGGCGATCAGCCCCAGCATTTT. This gives the protein CASSIIPGPGDQPQHF. The chain uses TRBV19 and TRBJ1-5, with D uncertain. Germline CDR1 reads LNHDA; CDR2 reads SQIVND (reference sequence). Trimming removed 3 bases at V and 5 bases at J, with 17 bases between. The CDR3 covers 16 residues. Full variable domain (rest looked up from reference TRBV19 and TRBJ1-5): DGGITQSPKYLFRKEGQNVTLSCEQNLNHDAMYWYRQDPGQGLRLIYYSQIVNDFQKGDIAEGYSVSREKKESFPLTVTSAQKNPTAFYLCASSIIPGPGDQPQHFGDGTRLSIL.

The table lists this clone with a few counts. The genes are TRBV5-6 and TRBJ2-7, with TRBD1 identical over 7 bases. The length of the CDR3 is 13 residues. Germline V gene data show CDR1 as SGHDT and CDR2 as YYEEEE. The V gene end was trimmed by 4 bases and the J gene end by 3 bases; junction bases not matched to a gene: 4. The CDR3 sequence: CASSRNRGYEQYF. The DNA for the CDR3 is TGTGCCAGCAGCAGAAACAGGGGCTACGAGCAGTACTTC.

This clone was observed a few times. The genes are TRBV6-2 or TRBV6-3 and TRBJ1-2; D is unresolved. CDR3 size: 15 residues. Trimming took 6 bases from V and 3 from J, leaving 17 bases between them. Germline values: CDR1 MNHEY, CDR2 SVGEGT. CDR3 loop: CASSQASAGYYGYTF. The CDR3 coding sequence is TGTGCCAGCAGCCAGGCGTCTGCGGGTTACTATGGCTACACCTTC.

The rearrangement links TRBV7-2 to TRBJ1-2, with D possibly matching TRBD1 (5 bases). V shed 2 bases and J shed 0 bases, with 13 bases lying between them. The CDR3 totals 16 residues. Per the germline V gene, CDR1 is SGHTA and CDR2 is FQGNSA. CDR3 in DNA: TGTGCCAGCAGCTTATCCCGACAGACTTCTAACTATGGCTACACCTTC. Translation: CASSLSRQTSNYGYTF. The whole variable domain, remainder taken from reference TRBV7-2 and TRBJ1-2, is GAGVSQSPSNKVTEKGKDVELRCDPISGHTALYWYRQSLGQGLEFLIYFQGNSAPDKSGLPSDRFSAERTGGSVSTLTIQRTQQEDSAVYLCASSLSRQTSNYGYTFGSGTRLTVV.

This clone was picked up a small number of times. The J gene is TRBJ2-7, the V gene TRBV28; D remains ambiguous. This CDR3 is 12 amino acids long. V was clipped by 5 bases and J by 5 bases, with 10 bases between them. Germline assignment: CDR1 MDHEN and CDR2 SYDVKM. The CDR3 loop reads CASSLLPHEQYF. The CDR3 DNA follows: TGTGCCAGCAGTCTTCTCCCCCACGAGCAGTACTTC.

This chain uses TRBV5-5 with TRBJ2-7; possibly TRBD2 for D (6 bases). The CDR3 is 16 residues long. Germline V lookup: CDR1 SGHKS, CDR2 YYEKEE (reference sequence). The germline V and J ends were trimmed by 0 bases and 7 bases, with 20 bases remaining between them. The CDR3 coding sequence is TGTGCCAGCAGCTTGGGTCTTTTGCCCGGGGGAAAGGAGCAGTACTTC. Its translation is CASSLGLLPGGKEQYF.

J is TRBJ1-6 and V is TRBV7-2; possibly TRBD1 for D (5 bases). V gave up 5 bases and J gave up 2 bases, with 7 bases separating them. CDR1 is SGHTA and CDR2 is FQGNSA in the germline V gene. CDR3 length: 14 residues. The CDR3 DNA follows: TGTGCCAGCAGCCCCAGGGCCTATAATTCACCCCTCCACTTT. It yields the protein CASSPRAYNSPLHF.

The V and J genes are TRBV9 and TRBJ2-1; 9 bases map to TRBD2. The germline gives CDR1 SGDLS, CDR2 YYNGEE. The length of the CDR3 is 15 residues. The V and J ends lost 0 bases and 3 bases, in that order; junction bases with no gene match: 1. The CDR3: CASSVGRGGYNEQFF. The CDR3, as DNA: TGTGCCAGCAGCGTAGGGCGGGGGGGCTACAATGAGCAGTTCTTC.

As DNA, the CDR3 is TGCGCCAGCAGCAAGACCGGGACAGGAGATTCACCCCTCCACTTT. Translating gives CASSKTGTGDSPLHF. The chain uses TRBV4-3 and TRBJ1-6; 8 bases align to TRBD1. The CDR3 is 15 amino acids. Germline V gives CDR1 LGHNA, CDR2 YSLEER. The trim removed 5 bases at V and 8 bases at J, leaving 8 bases unmatched.